A selection of T cell receptor beta chains follows, all from one sample in a study of T cells after yellow fever vaccination. Each CDR3 protein gets one entry after TCRdb re-called the 5' RACE reads with MiXCR. The repertoire holds a few hundred thousand distinct CDR3 sequences, with around 4.5% as singletons. The source was PBMCs, collected 15 days after the yellow fever booster vaccination. The receptor set was obtained from a man aged 18 to 29 who received the YFV17D yellow fever vaccine. Both conserved end residues are part of each CDR3. The D gene is left open where the match is weak. Clone size, where shown, is once, few, many, or a class for clones that have expanded.

>NA|TRBJ2-3|16|TRBD2|TRBV5-1
CASSQATSGGTDTQYF
TGCGCCAGCAGCCAAGCGACTAGCGGGGGCACAGATACGCAGTATTTT
>NA|TRBJ1-1|13|NA|TRBV20-1
CSARDRTGTKAFF
TGCAGTGCTAGAGATCGTACAGGGACTAAAGCTTTCTTT
>NA|TRBJ1-5|13|NA|TRBV6-5
CASSPLPNQPQHF
TGTGCCAGCAGTCCCCTCCCAAATCAGCCCCAGCATTTT
>few|TRBJ1-2|15|TRBD1|TRBV4-2
CASSTPGQGVWSYTF
TGTGCCAGCAGCACCCCGGGACAGGGGGTTTGGAGCTACACCTTC
>NA|TRBJ2-1|13|NA|TRBV20-1
CSANRGSYNEQFF
TGCAGTGCTAACCGGGGCTCCTACAATGAGCAGTTCTTC
>few|TRBJ2-5|16|TRBD2|TRBV5-1
CASSPLSGGGGETQYF
TGCGCCAGCAGCCCTCTTAGCGGGGGGGGCGGGGAGACCCAGTACTTC
>few|TRBJ1-1|15|NA|TRBV5-6
CASSLVAGENTEAFF
TGTGCCAGCAGCTTGGTGGCAGGAGAGAACACTGAAGCTTTCTTT
>NA|TRBJ2-5|16|TRBD2|TRBV7-2
CASSFQGGLAWQTQYF
TGTGCCAGCAGCTTTCAGGGGGGACTAGCTTGGCAGACCCAGTACTTC
>few|TRBJ2-7|14|TRBD1|TRBV20-1
CSARLDRGVYEQYF
TGCAGTGCTAGATTGGACAGGGGCGTATACGAGCAGTACTTC
>many|TRBJ1-1|14|NA|TRBV7-2
CASSLNPGSTEAFF
TGTGCCAGCAGCTTAAACCCAGGTTCCACTGAAGCTTTCTTT
>NA|TRBJ2-6|15|NA|TRBV29-1
CSVNGPRSGANVLTF
TGCAGCGTTAATGGACCGCGCTCTGGGGCCAACGTCCTGACTTTC
>many|TRBJ2-2|13|NA|TRBV5-1
CASSLEAAPELFF
TGCGCCAGCAGCTTGGAGGCGGCACCAGAGCTGTTTTTT
>few|TRBJ2-3|13|NA|TRBV7-2
CASSFFSGDTQYF
TGTGCCAGCAGCTTTTTTTCCGGAGATACGCAGTATTTT
>few|TRBJ2-7|11|NA|TRBV29-1
CSVFLGNEQYF
TGCAGCGTCTTCTTAGGCAACGAGCAGTACTTC
>NA|TRBJ2-7|16|NA|TRBV20-1
CSARDGGGDSSYEQYF
TGCAGTGCTAGAGATGGAGGCGGGGATAGCTCCTACGAGCAGTACTTC
>few|TRBJ1-1|13|NA|TRBV12-3/TRBV12-4
CASSRRVLTEAFF
TGTGCCAGCAGTCGCAGGGTTTTAACTGAAGCTTTCTTT
>few|TRBJ1-5|21|NA|TRBV14
CASSQRGMVKGSPPRNQPQHF
TGTGCCAGCAGCCAACGGGGTATGGTCAAGGGGTCTCCTCCTCGCAATCAGCCCCAGCATTTT
>many|TRBJ1-1|11|NA|TRBV7-2
CASSQDTEAFF
TGTGCCAGCAGCCAGGACACTGAAGCTTTCTTT
>NA|TRBJ1-2|13|NA|TRBV19
CASRQRANYGYTF
TGTGCCAGCCGACAGAGAGCTAACTATGGCTACACCTTC
>NA|TRBJ2-2|14|NA|TRBV18
CASSPPGATGELFF
TGTGCCAGCTCACCACCGGGGGCCACCGGGGAGCTGTTTTTT
>many|TRBJ1-1|14|NA|TRBV7-3
CASSFLRVDTEAFF
TGTGCCAGCAGCTTTCTAAGGGTAGACACTGAAGCTTTCTTT
>many|TRBJ1-1|13|TRBD1|TRBV4-2
CASSPGGETEAFF
TGTGCCAGCAGCCCAGGGGGAGAGACTGAAGCTTTCTTT
>few|TRBJ1-3|16|NA|TRBV5-1
CASSLGPGLSGNTIYF
TGCGCCAGCAGCTTGGGTCCAGGCCTCTCTGGAAACACCATATATTTT
>few|TRBJ2-1|17|TRBD1|TRBV29-1
CSVEGTEGQGIYNEQFF
TGCAGCGTTGAAGGGACTGAGGGACAGGGGATTTACAATGAGCAGTTCTTC
>few|TRBJ2-5|14|TRBD2|TRBV18
CASSRAGAGETQYF
TGTGCCAGCTCGCGAGCGGGGGCCGGAGAGACCCAGTACTTC
>few|TRBJ2-3|13|NA|TRBV10-3
CAIRTDSTDTQYF
TGTGCCATCAGGACAGATAGCACAGATACGCAGTATTTT
>few|TRBJ1-1|15|TRBD1|TRBV4-1
CASSQTRQGGTEAFF
TGCGCCAGCAGCCAAACCCGACAGGGAGGGACTGAAGCTTTCTTT
>NA|TRBJ2-3|14|TRBD1|TRBV6-6
CASRLDRGPDTQYF
TGTGCCAGCAGACTGGACAGGGGGCCGGATACGCAGTATTTT
>many|TRBJ2-2|15|NA|TRBV5-1
CASSSTRANTGELFF
TGCGCCAGCAGCTCTACTAGGGCGAACACCGGGGAGCTGTTTTTT
>few|TRBJ1-2|13|NA|TRBV12-3/TRBV12-4
CASSGETDYGYTF
TGTGCCAGCAGTGGTGAGACAGACTATGGCTACACCTTC
>NA|TRBJ1-6|15|TRBD1|TRBV9
CASSPPQGFDSPLHF
TGTGCCAGCAGCCCGCCACAGGGGTTCGATTCACCCCTCCACTTT
>NA|TRBJ1-1|14|NA|TRBV11-2
CASSSVTRNTEAFF
TGTGCCAGCAGCTCGGTGACGAGGAACACTGAAGCTTTCTTT
>few|TRBJ2-7|13|NA|TRBV5-4
CASSLTGTNEQYF
TGTGCCAGCAGCTTGACGGGGACAAACGAGCAGTACTTC
>few|TRBJ2-1|16|TRBD1|TRBV11-3
CASSLGPGTGDNEQFF
TGTGCCAGCAGCTTAGGCCCCGGGACAGGGGATAATGAGCAGTTCTTC
>NA|TRBJ1-5|13|NA|TRBV6-1
CASNDRVNQPQHF
TGTGCCAGCAACGACAGAGTCAATCAGCCCCAGCATTTT